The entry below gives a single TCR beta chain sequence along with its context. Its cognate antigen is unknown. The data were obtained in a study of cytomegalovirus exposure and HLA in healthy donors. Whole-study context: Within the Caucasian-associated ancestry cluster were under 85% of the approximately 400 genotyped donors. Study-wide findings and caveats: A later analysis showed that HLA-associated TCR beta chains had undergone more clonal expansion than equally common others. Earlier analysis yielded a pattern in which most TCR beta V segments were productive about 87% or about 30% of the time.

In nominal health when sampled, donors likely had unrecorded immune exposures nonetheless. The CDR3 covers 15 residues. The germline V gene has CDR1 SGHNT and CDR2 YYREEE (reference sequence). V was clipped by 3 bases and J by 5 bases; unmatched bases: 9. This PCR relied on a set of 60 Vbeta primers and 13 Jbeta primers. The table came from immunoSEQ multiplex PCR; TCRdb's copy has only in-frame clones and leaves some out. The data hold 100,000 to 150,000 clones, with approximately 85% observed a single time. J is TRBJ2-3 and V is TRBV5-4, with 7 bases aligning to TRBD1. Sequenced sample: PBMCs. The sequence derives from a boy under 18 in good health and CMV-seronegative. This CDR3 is CASSSTGVIGDTQYF. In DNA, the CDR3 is TGTGCCAGCAGCTCAACAGGGGTGATCGGAGATACGCAGTATTTT.